This TCR beta chain was captured by sequencing in a study of T-cell memory formation after mild COVID-19. The germline V and J ends were trimmed by 1 base and 2 bases, with 11 bases remaining between them. The CDR3 length is 14 residues. The V gene's germline CDR1 is DFQATT and CDR2 SNEGSKA (reference sequence). TCRdb re-derived calls from the 5' RACE reads in MiXCR, one entry per CDR3 protein. The sample consists of about 270,000 distinct CDR3 sequences, roughly 17% of them appearing once. Sequenced input: PBMCs or a T cell subset sorted from them (not recorded which). This clonotype was obtained from a man aged 18 to 30 who had mild COVID-19 (a few samples of this study predate the infection). Cell type and time point are not known. J is TRBJ1-1 and V is TRBV20-1, with D possibly being TRBD1 (5 bases). Here the CDR3 reads CSARALDRNTEAFF. CDR3 DNA sequence: TGCAGTGCTAGAGCCCTTGACAGAAACACTGAAGCTTTCTTT.